This entry concerns a single T cell receptor beta chain. What antigen it recognizes has not been identified. It has no much larger one-base neighbor in the sample; base qualities were not kept. TCRdb lists the instrument as Illumina HiSeq 2500. Quantitative 5'-RACE with molecular barcodes was used to prepare TCR beta libraries. Under the source paper's analysis protocol: A new computational method, built on a probabilistic model of VDJ rearrangement, was used to identify disease-linked TCR variants. The raw public reads went through TCRdb reprocessing: fastp at Q25, MiXCR clone calling, in-frame beta chains kept. Records with the same CDR3 protein are collapsed into one entry carrying the most frequent genes and DNA. These V and J calls are TCRdb output, not the study's own analysis. Present in this sample are about 340,000 distinct CDR3 sequences, roughly 14% of which were seen just once. Around 1% of the sample is taken by the ten largest.

The data were obtained in a study of CD8 T cells in ankylosing spondylitis (dated by TCRdb to between 2016 and 2019). Notes on the research overall: The study profiled T cell receptor beta repertoires in healthy donors and ankylosing spondylitis patients to find disease-linked TCR variants. The whole study cohort included 108 healthy donors and 20 to 25 ankylosing spondylitis patients. Peripheral blood was sampled, and synovial fluid was also collected from ankylosing spondylitis patients. Summary of the overall study and its limitations: According to the report, matched synovial fluid samples from ankylosing spondylitis patients were significantly enriched for the disease-linked clones. Some motif variants had previously been reported in the synovial fluid and blood of reactive arthritis patients, which suggests shared mechanisms of disease initiation. The disease-linked clones showed a CD8+ phenotype and occurred at relatively low frequencies in peripheral blood. Blood from ankylosing spondylitis patients appeared to be characterized by a TCR beta motif made up of fewer than ten highly homologous amino acid variants.

The CDR3 measures 17 amino acids from cysteine to phenylalanine. Left in the record is the CDR3 DNA by itself, 51 bases read in frame from the first base. CDR1 MNHNS and CDR2 SASEGT were looked up in the germline V gene. V lost 4 bases and J lost 2 bases, and the count of bases not matched to a germline gene is 9. The sequence joins TRBV6-1 to TRBJ1-4, with 8 middle bases fitting TRBD1. The sequence came from a male donor with ankylosing spondylitis or in good health (not recorded which). Sequencing was carried out using blood, either unsorted or a sorted T cell fraction (not recorded which). The CDR3: CASSGQGKGATNEKLFF. The base sequence is TGTGCCAGCAGTGGACAGGGGAAGGGGGCGACTAATGAAAAACTGTTTTTT.